This T cell receptor (beta chain) originates from a study of blood T cell repertoires in COVID-19. As for the study in general: Researchers got acute and convalescent COVID-19 samples from the United States, Italy and Spain. Nucleic acid was either cDNA or gDNA, and it came from T cells, B-cell-depleted T cells, or PBMCs.

Study processing details: Reference gene primer amplification yielded estimated nucleated cell counts. Clones were sequenced by immunoSEQ multiplex PCR, and TCRdb holds only the in-frame ones, with some missing. V, J and clone size are taken as reported in that table, and D and trimming were inferred from the DNA itself. The sample has more than 120,000 clones, approximately 88% seen once. Trimming pared 2 bases from V and 0 bases from J, leaving 11 bases between. This CDR3 is 15 amino acids long. CDR1 is SGHRS and CDR2 is YFSETQ in the germline V gene. The chain employs TRBV5-1 and TRBJ1-1; no reliable D call. The TCR sequence derives from a human donor in a cohort sampled during active COVID-19. Sequencing used peripheral blood. The CDR3 DNA is TGCGCCAGCAGCTTTCGGGGAGAGATGAACACTGAAGCTTTCTTT. Its protein is CASSFRGEMNTEAFF. The whole variable domain, filled in from reference TRBV5-1 and TRBJ1-1, reads KAGVTQTPRYLIKTRGQQVTLSCSPISGHRSVSWYQQTPGQGLQFLFEYFSETQRNKGNFPGRFSGRQFSNSRSEMNVSTLELGDSALYLCASSFRGEMNTEAFFGQGTRLTVV.